This is a list of T cell receptor beta chains from one sample in a study of OX40 agonist ivuxolimab in advanced cancers. Produced via immunoSEQ multiplex PCR; TCRdb's table is partial and in-frame only. The table has 65,000 to 85,000 clones, under 95% seen once; the top ten hold roughly an eighth. The source material was CD4+ or CD8+ T cells sorted from blood, sampled in a trial of the OX40 agonist ivuxolimab. The receptor source for this set is an adult with an advanced solid tumor such as melanoma, head and neck, liver or kidney cancer. Both conserved end residues are trimmed from each CDR3. The order of the fields is V gene, J gene, clone size, CDR3 protein. Size is stated for part of the rows, as once, few or many counts, or as a class when the clone is expanded.

V gene: TRBV7-2
J gene: TRBJ2-7
clone size: NA
CDR3 protein: ASSFSQGYEQY

V gene: TRBV6-1
J gene: TRBJ1-2
clone size: NA
CDR3 protein: ASRVGQGGAYGYT

V gene: TRBV11-2
J gene: TRBJ2-5
clone size: NA
CDR3 protein: ASSLNRLAGGPQETQY

V gene: TRBV10-1
J gene: TRBJ1-2
clone size: NA
CDR3 protein: ASSVRGREYGYT

V gene: TRBV7-9
J gene: TRBJ1-3
clone size: NA
CDR3 protein: ASSLAGEAVPGNTIY

V gene: TRBV6-4
J gene: TRBJ2-1
clone size: NA
CDR3 protein: ASSGGGEQF

V gene: TRBV27
J gene: TRBJ1-2
clone size: NA
CDR3 protein: ASSFGQSDGYT

V gene: TRBV12-5
J gene: TRBJ2-1
clone size: NA
CDR3 protein: ASGLGTSGRALYNEQF

V gene: TRBV25-1
J gene: TRBJ1-2
clone size: NA
CDR3 protein: ASSPTGQGAYGYT

V gene: TRBV6-4
J gene: TRBJ1-1
clone size: NA
CDR3 protein: ASSDTASMTEVMNTEAF

V gene: TRBV27
J gene: TRBJ2-1
clone size: NA
CDR3 protein: ASSFGTGKF

V gene: TRBV5-1
J gene: TRBJ1-2
clone size: once
CDR3 protein: ASTQGAQGYT

V gene: TRBV6-5
J gene: TRBJ1-1
clone size: NA
CDR3 protein: ASSPTGVGTEAF

V gene: TRBV30
J gene: TRBJ1-2
clone size: NA
CDR3 protein: AWSFRGASYGYT

V gene: TRBV9
J gene: TRBJ2-1
clone size: NA
CDR3 protein: ASSVRDSSSYNEQF

V gene: TRBV7-9
J gene: TRBJ2-7
clone size: NA
CDR3 protein: ASSSSGGEIYEQY

V gene: TRBV19
J gene: TRBJ2-1
clone size: NA
CDR3 protein: ASSPRGGWNEQF

V gene: TRBV2
J gene: TRBJ2-7
clone size: NA
CDR3 protein: ASSSGTGSYEQY

V gene: TRBV25-1
J gene: TRBJ1-1
clone size: NA
CDR3 protein: ASSDSPTDRAAF

V gene: TRBV9
J gene: TRBJ1-6
clone size: NA
CDR3 protein: ASSAYEETAHNSPLH

V gene: TRBV7-8
J gene: TRBJ2-1
clone size: NA
CDR3 protein: ASSLGGALYNEQF

V gene: TRBV28
J gene: TRBJ1-5
clone size: NA
CDR3 protein: ASSLGQVMEPQH

V gene: TRBV28
J gene: TRBJ2-3
clone size: NA
CDR3 protein: ASKEATDTQY

V gene: TRBV27
J gene: TRBJ2-7
clone size: NA
CDR3 protein: ASSFGQSYEQY

V gene: TRBV4-1
J gene: TRBJ2-1
clone size: NA
CDR3 protein: ASSQRPVQGYNEQF

V gene: TRBV18
J gene: TRBJ2-7
clone size: NA
CDR3 protein: ASSPPTGSYEQY

V gene: TRBV5-6
J gene: TRBJ1-4
clone size: NA
CDR3 protein: ASSLRSTNEKLF

V gene: TRBV6-5
J gene: TRBJ1-1
clone size: NA
CDR3 protein: ASSLSSGTLHTEAF

V gene: TRBV19
J gene: TRBJ1-3
clone size: NA
CDR3 protein: ASSLTGFGGNTIY

V gene: TRBV27
J gene: TRBJ2-1
clone size: NA
CDR3 protein: ASSLRLGYEQF

V gene: TRBV7-3
J gene: TRBJ2-3
clone size: NA
CDR3 protein: ASSPAQGSDTQY

V gene: TRBV18
J gene: TRBJ2-1
clone size: NA
CDR3 protein: ASSPLTGDNEQF

V gene: TRBV28
J gene: TRBJ1-2
clone size: NA
CDR3 protein: ASRDRGLGYT

V gene: TRBV9
J gene: TRBJ1-4
clone size: NA
CDR3 protein: ASSPETGRNEKLF

V gene: TRBV28
J gene: TRBJ2-7
clone size: NA
CDR3 protein: ASSSRGLLLYEQY

V gene: TRBV27
J gene: TRBJ2-7
clone size: once
CDR3 protein: ATSGPGEQY

V gene: TRBV25-1
J gene: TRBJ1-2
clone size: NA
CDR3 protein: ASGQSYGYT

V gene: TRBV4-1
J gene: TRBJ2-1
clone size: NA
CDR3 protein: ASSLTVISSYNEQF

V gene: TRBV19
J gene: TRBJ2-7
clone size: NA
CDR3 protein: ASSIPGQGAKEQY

V gene: TRBV7-6
J gene: TRBJ2-5
clone size: NA
CDR3 protein: ASSLGGSAETQY

V gene: TRBV28
J gene: TRBJ2-5
clone size: NA
CDR3 protein: ASSPAGTVQETQY

V gene: TRBV6-5
J gene: TRBJ2-5
clone size: NA
CDR3 protein: ASRREDRQETQY

V gene: TRBV29-1
J gene: TRBJ1-2
clone size: NA
CDR3 protein: SVEARFYGYT

V gene: TRBV4-1
J gene: TRBJ2-5
clone size: NA
CDR3 protein: ASSQAGDQETQY

V gene: TRBV18
J gene: TRBJ2-7
clone size: NA
CDR3 protein: ASSPGGTGDPNEQY

V gene: TRBV11-2
J gene: TRBJ2-7
clone size: NA
CDR3 protein: ASSLAHEQY

V gene: TRBV27
J gene: TRBJ1-2
clone size: NA
CDR3 protein: ASSFTGAGGYT

V gene: TRBV30
J gene: TRBJ2-7
clone size: NA
CDR3 protein: AWSVADSYEQY

V gene: TRBV7-8
J gene: TRBJ1-1
clone size: NA
CDR3 protein: ASSPTAGEAF

V gene: TRBV7-3
J gene: TRBJ1-1
clone size: few
CDR3 protein: ASSQNLGTEAF

V gene: TRBV28
J gene: TRBJ2-7
clone size: NA
CDR3 protein: ASSFTAGTYEQY

V gene: TRBV7-9
J gene: TRBJ2-3
clone size: NA
CDR3 protein: ASTSGVGTDTQY